This TCR beta chain emerged from a study of T cells in narcolepsy (dated by TCRdb to the late 2010s). In terms of the full investigation: The study enrolled patients with narcolepsy type 1 or type 2 (NT1, NT2) together with healthy control donors. The study sought autoreactive T cells targeting hypocretin neuron self-antigens (hypocretin, TRIB2) in narcolepsy patients, using TCR Vbeta sequencing to track clonotypes in blood and CSF.

The CDR3, from cysteine to phenylalanine, totals 11 residues. Only the CDR3 part of the read is kept: 33 bases, read in frame from the first base. According to the germline V gene (reference sequence), CDR1 reads DFQATT and CDR2 reads SNEGSKA. Trimming removed 0 bases from V and 7 bases from J, leaving 6 bases between the germline ends. What the study reported, not specific to this receptor: HCRT-specific and TRIB2-specific autoreactive clonotypes were highlighted in plots that compared CD4+ T cell clonotypes in CSF versus blood from the same patient. Patients and controls had similar numbers of sequenced blood memory CD4+ clonotypes, with averages of about 39,494 in patients and some 35,000 in controls. Certain blood memory CD4+ repertoires from patients and controls had no sequences that matched autoreactive T cell clones. According to the report, autoreactive clonotypes were detected serially in the blood of the same patients and of different patients, but not in healthy controls.

Concerning this clone itself: The antigen it binds to is not known. No much larger clone exists at a distance of one base, and base qualities are not known.

For TCR Vbeta sequencing, memory CD4+ T cells were sorted ex vivo from the peripheral blood of both healthy controls and narcolepsy patients. The protocol used for the library was the immunoSEQ multiplex PCR assay. TCRdb took this table from immuneACCESS and kept in-frame rearrangements with V and J called. Such tables lack part of the clones; where checked against another copy, unresolved V genes explain under half of the gap, and the rest is unexplained. The sample profile shows about 33,000 clones; 85% to 90% of them were found once. Clones ranked in the top ten supply 1.2% of the sample. The chain is assembled from TRBV20-1 and TRBJ1-1, with no confidently assigned D gene. The sequenced sample was CD45RA- memory CD4+ T cells from PBMCs. The label giving this sample's cell subset or site can be read as: memory T cells sorted ex vivo from peripheral blood. This TCR came from a human donor with narcolepsy. The CDR3 corresponds to CSARDLYEAFF. DNA sequence: TGCAGTGCTAGAGATCTTTATGAAGCTTTCTTT.